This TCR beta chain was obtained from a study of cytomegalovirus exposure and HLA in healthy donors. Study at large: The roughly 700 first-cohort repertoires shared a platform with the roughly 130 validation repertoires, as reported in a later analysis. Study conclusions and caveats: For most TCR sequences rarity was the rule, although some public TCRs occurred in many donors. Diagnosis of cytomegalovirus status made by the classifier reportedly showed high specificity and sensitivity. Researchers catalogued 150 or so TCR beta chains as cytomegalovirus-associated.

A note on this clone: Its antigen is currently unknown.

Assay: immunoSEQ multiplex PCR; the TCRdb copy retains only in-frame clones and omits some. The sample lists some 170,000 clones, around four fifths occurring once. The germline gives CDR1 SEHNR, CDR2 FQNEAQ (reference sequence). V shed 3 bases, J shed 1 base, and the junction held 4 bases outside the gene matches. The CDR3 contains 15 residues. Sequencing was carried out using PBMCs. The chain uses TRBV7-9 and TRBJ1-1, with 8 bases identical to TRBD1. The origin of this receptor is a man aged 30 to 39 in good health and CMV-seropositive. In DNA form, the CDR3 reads TGTGCCAGCAGCTTCACCGGGACAGGGAACACTGAAGCTTTCTTT. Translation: CASSFTGTGNTEAFF.